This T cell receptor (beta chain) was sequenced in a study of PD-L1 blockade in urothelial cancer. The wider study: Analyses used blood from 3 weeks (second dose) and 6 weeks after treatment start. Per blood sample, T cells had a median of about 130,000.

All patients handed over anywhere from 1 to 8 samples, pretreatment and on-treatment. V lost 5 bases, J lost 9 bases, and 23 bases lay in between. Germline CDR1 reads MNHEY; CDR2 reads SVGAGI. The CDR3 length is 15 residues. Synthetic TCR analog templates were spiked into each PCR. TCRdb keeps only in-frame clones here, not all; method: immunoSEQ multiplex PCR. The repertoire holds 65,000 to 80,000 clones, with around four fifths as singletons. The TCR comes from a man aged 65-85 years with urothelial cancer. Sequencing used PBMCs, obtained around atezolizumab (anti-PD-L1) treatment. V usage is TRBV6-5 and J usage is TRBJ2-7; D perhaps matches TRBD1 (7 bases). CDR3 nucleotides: TGTGCCAGCAGTCGCTCGGTCTCAGGGGGGATAGTGCAGTACTTC. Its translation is CASSRSVSGGIVQYF.